Shown below are 8 T cell receptor beta chains from a single sample sequenced in a study of T cells in Graves' hyperthyroidism and ophthalmopathy. RNA transcripts yielded amplified TCR beta CDR3 regions. When the TCR CDR3 underwent first-round RT-PCR, the HTBI primer set was used. Each CDR3 protein gets one entry after TCRdb re-called the multiplex PCR reads with MiXCR. The sample has about 290,000 distinct CDR3 sequences; roughly 13% are singletons. Sample: blood. All receptors come from a woman aged 35 to 49 with Graves' hyperthyroidism.

There are many counts of this clonotype. The rearrangement links TRBV2 to TRBJ1-4, with TRBD1 identical over 7 bases. V was pared by 6 bases and J by 6 bases, with 7 bases of the junction left unmatched. Germline V gene sequence: CDR1 SNHLY, CDR2 FYNNEI. The CDR3 is 14 residues long. Here the CDR3 reads CASSLRGTHEKLFF. CDR3 sequence (DNA): TGTGCCAGCAGCCTCAGGGGGACCCATGAAAAACTGTTTTTT.

The chain links TRBV2 to TRBJ2-7; D gene unclear. CDR1 and CDR2 (germline): SNHLY, FYNNEI. The CDR3 spans 14 residues. V was trimmed by 0 bases and J by 3 bases, leaving 9 bases between them. CDR3 loop: CASSEAVLYYEQYF. For the CDR3, the DNA is TGTGCCAGCAGTGAAGCGGTCCTGTACTACGAGCAGTACTTC.

This clonotype turned up a few times. The genes are TRBV28 and TRBJ2-2; TRBD2 agrees at 9 bases. In germline, CDR1 is MDHEN, CDR2 SYDVKM. The CDR3 runs to 14 residues. The CDR3 protein is CASREGAMAGELFF. The CDR3 nucleotides are TGTGCGTCGCGGGAGGGGGCAATGGCCGGGGAGCTGTTTTTT.

This clonotype was counted ten times or more. The V and J genes are TRBV14 and TRBJ1-4; tentative D call: TRBD1 (5 bases). From germline, CDR1 is SGHDN and CDR2 FVKESK. Deletions cut 4 bases from V and 8 bases from J, with 14 bases between. This CDR3 comprises 14 residues. CDR3 DNA sequence: TGTGCCAGCAGCCCACGACAGTTTGGAGAAAAACTGTTTTTT. Amino acids: CASSPRQFGEKLFF. Filled out from reference TRBV14 and TRBJ1-4, the complete variable domain reads EAGVTQFPSHSVIEKGQTVTLRCDPISGHDNLYWYRRVMGKEIKFLLHFVKESKQDESGMPNNRFLAERTGGTYSTLKVQPAELEDSGVYFCASSPRQFGEKLFFGSGTQLSVL.

This clonotype was seen repeatedly, ten times or more. The chain uses TRBV5-1 and TRBJ1-5; D uncertain. V was trimmed by 5 bases and J by 0 bases, leaving 12 bases between them. CDR3 size: 15 residues. CDR1 SGHRS and CDR2 YFSETQ come from the germline V gene. CDR3 DNA sequence: TGCGCCAGCAGTAGAGAAGGGTATAGCAATCAGCCCCAGCATTTT. Its translation is CASSREGYSNQPQHF.

This clonotype has ten or more counts. The chain employs TRBV4-2 and TRBJ1-2; 9 nucleotides align to TRBD1. The CDR3 covers 15 residues. Trimming took 4 bases from V and 3 from J; bases not matched to a gene: 6. Looked up from germline, CDR1 is LGHNA and CDR2 is YNFKEQ. As DNA, the CDR3 is TGTGCCAGCAGCCCTACAGGGGGCGCGGACTATGGCTACACCTTC. Translated: CASSPTGGADYGYTF.

This clonotype was recorded many times. V gene TRBV28 combines with J gene TRBJ2-4, with D possibly TRBD2 on 6 matching bases. In germline, CDR1 is MDHEN, CDR2 SYDVKM. The CDR3 runs 14 residues. V shed 6 bases and J shed 4 bases, with 13 bases lying between them. Written as DNA, the CDR3 is TGTGCCAGCAGCAACGACGGAGGGAAAAACATTCAGTACTTC. Its translation: CASSNDGGKNIQYF.

The gene calls are TRBV11-2 and TRBJ2-3; no clear D. The V gene's germline CDR1 is SGHAT and CDR2 FQNNGV. Trimming left V 5 bases short and J 4 bases short, with 10 bases between. CDR3 length: 13 amino acids. CDR3 region: CASSQTSPDTQYF. CDR3 bases: TGTGCCAGCAGCCAAACGAGTCCAGATACGCAGTATTTT.